This is a list of T cell receptor beta chains from one sample in a study of CD8+CD57+ T cells in acquired aplastic anemia. TCRdb passed the reads through MiXCR, listing each CDR3 protein once. This sample carries roughly 190,000 distinct CDR3 sequences, less than 60% of them seen once, and the ten largest clones take approximately 9.7%. Sample: sorted CD4+, CD8+, or CD8+CD57+ T cells (not recorded which) from PBMCs. These receptors all come from a human donor with aplastic anemia. The conserved cysteine and the conserved F or W are not part of the CDR3 here.

v_gene: TRBV30; CDR3aa: AWSVPGYDQPQH
v_gene: TRBV5-4; CDR3aa: ASSLLKEHTQY
v_gene: TRBV7-2; CDR3aa: ASSFDRGSEQY
v_gene: TRBV7-9; CDR3aa: ASSLKLGTAEY
v_gene: TRBV12-3/TRBV12-4; CDR3aa: ASRPDRLQETQY
v_gene: TRBV10-3; CDR3aa: AISESVGIGGYT
v_gene: TRBV7-7; CDR3aa: ASSLEFGVLGTQY
v_gene: TRBV2; CDR3aa: ASSSGQTIPNEKLF
v_gene: TRBV6-2/TRBV6-3; CDR3aa: ASRRLAGVMGQETQY
v_gene: TRBV5-4; CDR3aa: ASSLEVGREPGYT
v_gene: TRBV2; CDR3aa: ASLRASGNYNSPLH
v_gene: TRBV24-1; CDR3aa: ATSDFRQGGQETQY
v_gene: TRBV11-3; CDR3aa: ASSFGARWGSEAF
v_gene: TRBV10-3; CDR3aa: AISDSGSNTGELF
v_gene: TRBV24-1; CDR3aa: ATSVGGDGGSSYNEQF
v_gene: TRBV20-1; CDR3aa: SARDPRGTEGYT
v_gene: TRBV19; CDR3aa: ATSQAATQETQY
v_gene: TRBV24-1; CDR3aa: ADRGWNQPQH
v_gene: TRBV12-3/TRBV12-4; CDR3aa: ASSFVGTSYNEQF
v_gene: TRBV2; CDR3aa: ASRTGTSGETQY
v_gene: TRBV5-2; CDR3aa: ASNLGTGDLMDGPYEQY
v_gene: TRBV5-1; CDR3aa: ASLRDPNYGYT
v_gene: TRBV20-1; CDR3aa: SAREGDPNYGYT
v_gene: TRBV11-2; CDR3aa: ASKGLAGGLYEQY
v_gene: TRBV6-1; CDR3aa: ASSGTPAYEQY
v_gene: TRBV15; CDR3aa: ATSRVLAGESEQF
v_gene: TRBV25-1; CDR3aa: ASSESGSGSSEQY
v_gene: TRBV20-1; CDR3aa: SASYEGLAGSNH
v_gene: TRBV5-1; CDR3aa: ASSLLAPSNTGELF
v_gene: TRBV24-1; CDR3aa: ATSDFSYNEQF
v_gene: TRBV20-1; CDR3aa: SARVRLGANYGYT
v_gene: TRBV9; CDR3aa: ASSVAGGGPRETQY
v_gene: TRBV7-3; CDR3aa: ASSFGPANTEAF
v_gene: TRBV2; CDR3aa: ATSDKGAGNEQF
v_gene: TRBV19; CDR3aa: ASSKGQNTGELF
v_gene: TRBV11-1; CDR3aa: ASSLEPGSNGKLF
v_gene: TRBV19; CDR3aa: ASSIRRASSYEQY
v_gene: TRBV15; CDR3aa: ATSRDVGAYEQY
v_gene: TRBV20-1; CDR3aa: SASTGGTEAF
v_gene: TRBV2; CDR3aa: ASSGGQETQY